This T cell receptor beta chain comes out of a study of cytomegalovirus exposure and HLA in healthy donors. Likely unrecorded immune exposures existed in these nominally healthy donors. PCR used 60 Vbeta primers and 13 Jbeta primers. The data were produced by immunoSEQ multiplex PCR, yet TCRdb's version contains in-frame clones alone and is incomplete. The table includes 100,000 to 150,000 clones, about four fifths detected once. Study-wide findings and caveats: The study reported that TCR beta sequences accurately predicted HLA-A and HLA-B alleles in most subjects. For most TCR beta V segments, an earlier analysis put the productive rate at about 87% or about 30% of the time. The classifier, whose performance was assessed in both the original and validation cohorts, reportedly diagnosed cytomegalovirus status with high specificity and sensitivity.

In the case of this clone: Its cognate antigen is unknown.

The receptor was derived from a woman between 40 and 55 years old in good health and CMV-seropositive. What was sequenced was PBMCs.

The CDR3 coding sequence is TGTGCCTGGAGTGTAACTCCAGCGGGAGGCACAGATACGCAGTATTTT. Encoded protein: CAWSVTPAGGTDTQYF. This chain links TRBV30 with TRBJ2-3; 8 bases line up with TRBD2. Per germline, CDR1 GTSNPN and CDR2 SVGIG (reference sequence). V shed 0 bases and J 1 base; nucleotides not matched to a gene: 6. The CDR3 is made up of 16 amino acids.